What follows is one TCR beta chain and its context. This clonotype was detected many times. Which antigen it targets is not known. No base-level quality is on record; no much larger clone is a single base apart. cDNA was synthesized by template-switch 5'RACE using a primer carrying a 10-nucleotide random unique molecular identifier by which each TCR transcript was tagged. Each sequencing run produced over 180 million TCR-beta sequences covering 15-18 subjects. The RNeasy kit was used to extract total RNA. Using the KAPA Real-time Library Amplification kit, TCR-beta VDJ regions were amplified with primers for the TCR constant region and the 5'RACE anchor. A first PCR added sample indexes and Illumina adaptors, and a second PCR then raised library yield. After Ampure bead purification, the roughly 650 bp TCR product was size-selected on a 2% E-gel SizeSelection system. Before pooling, library quality was checked on a Bioanalyzer, concentration was measured with Qubit, and libraries were quantified with the Kapa Library Quantification kit. An Illumina HiSeq 2500 sequenced the libraries paired-end 2 x 150 bp. To increase sequence diversity, roughly 24-32% phiX was spiked into each library pool. On the study's bioinformatics: Quality-filtered reads were processed with the UMI-based MiGEC pipeline, and over 85% of raw TCR sequences were removed by the MiGEC pipeline during error correction. IMGT germline references were used for aligning VDJ genes, and each clonotype was defined as a unique CDR3 amino acid sequence together with its V-J genes. Clonal expansion, Shannon diversity, and CDR3 relatedness (CalcPairwiseDistances, ClusterSamples) were evaluated with VDJtools, and phylogenetic trees were built with CLCbio workbench. Using coefficient-of-variation modelling across technical triplicates, the study counted a clone as expanded if it had at least 8 unique UMIs. The public reads were run again by TCRdb, first through fastp at Q25 and then through MiXCR, and only productive beta chains were kept. Each entry is one CDR3 protein sequence, shown with its most common DNA and genes. These V and J calls originate from TCRdb's pipeline instead of the authors' own analysis. In all, the sample holds some 66,000 distinct CDR3 sequences, and roughly 4.3% of those were seen once. The top ten clonotypes cover 6.9% of the sample.

The source of the sample is a study of neurological immune-mediated disorders (dated by TCRdb to between 2017 and 2020). About the study as a whole: Among the roughly 35 multiple sclerosis patients, roughly 31 had relapsing-remitting MS and 3 had secondary progressive MS. Using UMI-based sequencing, the study compared peripheral blood TCR-beta repertoires from patients with HTLV-I-associated myelopathy (HAM/TSP), patients with multiple sclerosis, and healthy controls. The cohort included some 68 subjects: roughly 15 with HAM/TSP, roughly 35 with multiple sclerosis, and 20 healthy controls. Alongside PBMC samples, the set of some 100 TCR-beta libraries contained longitudinal samples, technical triplicates, and paired CD4+ and CD8+ T-cell subsets that had been sorted. General conclusions and limits of the study: The highest TCR clonal expansion was observed in HAM/TSP patients, whereas the lowest was observed in MS patients, even when compared with healthy controls. Across subjects, expanded clones never shared an identical CDR3 amino acid sequence, which suggests that the TCR-beta repertoires in every group were private. Phylogenetic analysis grouped repertoires from 18 of 34 MS patients into a cluster of related CDR3 sequences, suggesting a possible repertoire-level signature. The MS cluster showed no association with clinical or MRI features, and the authors stated that larger cohorts are needed.

From the cysteine up to the phenylalanine, the CDR3 has a length of 15 residues. Left in the record is the CDR3 DNA by itself, 45 bases read in frame from the first base. The germline ends are 15 bases apart after V is trimmed by 5 bases and J by 4 bases. Unsorted PBMC libraries were generated from 2 million PBMCs stored in RNAlater at -80 °C until RNA extraction. Multiple sclerosis patients were enrolled in a US clinical protocol evaluating disease progression by magnetic resonance imaging. Peripheral blood underwent Ficoll-Hypaque density gradient centrifugation to isolate PBMCs, which were then cryopreserved in liquid nitrogen.

Rearrangement joined TRBV12-3 or TRBV12-4 to TRBJ1-5; TRBD1 could be the D gene, as 5 bases match. The sample taken for sequencing was PBMCs. The TCR sequence derives from a man aged 30 to 45 with multiple sclerosis. CDR3 sequence: CASSMAGTLNQPQHF. The DNA sequence is as follows: TGTGCCAGCAGTATGGCCGGGACTCTAAATCAGCCCCAGCATTTT.